This T cell receptor beta chain was obtained from a study of T cells in Graves' hyperthyroidism and ophthalmopathy. The CDR3 loop spans 16 amino acids. Germline V gives CDR1 SEHNR, CDR2 FQNEAQ (reference sequence). Unmatched junction bases numbered 9, after V lost 4 bases and J lost 2 bases. Hyperthyroidism of Graves' type that showed no ophthalmopathy progression within 18 months was stable. What was amplified from RNA transcripts were TCR beta CDR3 regions. The HTBI primer set was used in a first-round RT-PCR of the TCR CDR3. Each CDR3 protein is one row after TCRdb ran MiXCR on the multiplex PCR reads. The sample includes 150,000 to 200,000 distinct CDR3 sequences, about 18% of them seen just once.

The source material was blood. The genes are TRBV7-9 and TRBJ2-7, with TRBD1 identical over 9 bases. The receptor's source is a woman in her forties or fifties with Graves' hyperthyroidism. CDR3 nucleotides: TGTGCCAGCAGCTCCCAAACCGGGACAGGGCCCTACGAGCAGTACTTC. Encoded protein: CASSSQTGTGPYEQYF.